This T cell receptor beta chain was identified during a study of T-cell reconstitution after alpha-beta-depleted transplantation in children. Study-wide results and caveats: Surviving recipient T cells and thymic progenitors produced the high day-60 TCRbeta diversity seen in some patients. Reports say that about two months after transplant, the alpha-beta T cells came out of several hundred graft clones that had expanded. A year had passed since transplant, and T-cell counts and diversity by then came mostly from newly produced T cells.

The CDR3 covers 15 residues. The V end was cut by 6 bases, the J end by 7 bases, with 16 bases between. The germline V gene encodes CDR1 MNHEY and CDR2 SVGAGI. The TCRbeta library was prepared with unique molecular identifiers. TCRdb called the PCR reads again in MiXCR, with one record for every CDR3 protein. The sample carries 490,000 or so distinct CDR3 sequences, 8% to 11% recorded once. In the case of this clonotype: Its antigen is as yet unknown.

The sequence derives from a child aged 2 to 10 with inherited bone marrow failure, due to receive a stem cell transplant. The chain couples TRBV6-5 to TRBJ1-6, with D perhaps TRBD1 (5 bases). The specimen was PBMCs, collected before TCRalphabeta/CD19-depleted stem cell transplant. This chain's CDR3 is CASRVAGLGNSPLHF. DNA of the CDR3: TGTGCCAGCAGAGTGGCAGGGCTGGGGAATTCACCCCTCCACTTT.